Listed below are T cell receptor beta chains from one sample, sequenced in a study of blood T cell repertoires in COVID-19. Assay: immunoSEQ multiplex PCR; the TCRdb copy retains only in-frame clones and omits some. Of about 87,000 clones in the sample, roughly nine tenths were seen once. Sequenced material: peripheral blood. All receptors come from a woman aged 80 or over with active COVID-19. Both conserved end residues are part of each CDR3. The D gene is left open where the match is weak. Not every row has a clone size; where given, it reads once, few, many or a size class.

D gene	V gene	clone size	J gene	CDR3 protein	CDR3 DNA
TRBD2	TRBV24-1	NA	TRBJ2-3	CAASGTSGTDTQYF	TGTGCCGCCTCCGGGACTAGCGGGACAGATACGCAGTATTTT
NA	TRBV4-1	NA	TRBJ2-3	CASSQELSTDTQYF	TGCGCCAGCAGCCAAGAGCTAAGCACAGATACGCAGTATTTT
TRBD2	TRBV5-4	NA	TRBJ2-5	CASSLLGSGVKETQYF	TGTGCCAGCAGCCTTCTCGGTAGCGGGGTGAAAGAGACCCAGTACTTC
NA	TRBV12-3/TRBV12-4	NA	TRBJ2-6	CASRHSGANVLTF	TGTGCCAGCAGACACTCTGGGGCCAACGTCCTGACTTTC
TRBD2	TRBV9	once	TRBJ2-1	CASSVAPAGRDNEQFF	TGTGCCAGCAGCGTAGCCCCCGCGGGGAGGGACAATGAGCAGTTCTTC
TRBD2	TRBV5-4	NA	TRBJ2-7	CASSSLAETYEQYF	TGTGCCAGCAGCTCACTAGCGGAGACCTACGAGCAGTACTTC
NA	TRBV15	NA	TRBJ2-7	CATSRGHSSYEQYF	TGTGCCACCAGCAGAGGCCACAGCTCCTACGAGCAGTACTTC
TRBD1	TRBV27	NA	TRBJ1-2	CASSLRDRVAGYTF	TGTGCCAGCAGTTTGCGGGACAGGGTCGCTGGCTACACCTTC
TRBD2	TRBV5-1	NA	TRBJ2-7	CASRGDQAYEQYF	TGCGCCAGCCGGGGGGACCAAGCCTACGAGCAGTACTTC
TRBD2	TRBV19	NA	TRBJ2-1	CASSIGPPEGGFYNEQFF	TGTGCCAGTAGTATAGGTCCCCCAGAGGGAGGGTTCTACAATGAGCAGTTCTTC
NA	TRBV7-9	NA	TRBJ2-1	CASSPRYGSSYNEQFF	TGTGCCAGCAGCCCAAGGTATGGGAGCTCCTACAATGAGCAGTTCTTC
NA	TRBV19	NA	TRBJ2-1	CASRPDRTSYNEQFF	TGTGCCAGTAGACCCGACAGGACGAGCTACAATGAGCAGTTCTTC
TRBD1	TRBV5-6	NA	TRBJ1-3	CASSRRGQGPSGNTIYF	TGTGCCAGCAGCAGAAGAGGACAGGGGCCCTCTGGAAACACCATATATTTT
TRBD1	TRBV29-1	NA	TRBJ1-4	CSVVGTGRGGKEKLFF	TGCAGCGTTGTTGGGACAGGGAGAGGCGGAAAAGAAAAACTGTTTTTT
NA	TRBV2	once	TRBJ2-1	CASSVFGGRVYNEQFF	TGTGCCAGCAGTGTGTTCGGGGGGCGGGTGTACAATGAGCAGTTCTTC
TRBD1	TRBV7-3	NA	TRBJ1-1	CASSLTKDREAFF	TGTGCCAGCAGCTTAACGAAGGACAGGGAAGCTTTCTTT
TRBD1	TRBV7-9	NA	TRBJ1-1	CASSLPTGGARVTEAFF	TGTGCCAGCAGCCTACCCACAGGGGGCGCAAGGGTCACTGAAGCTTTCTTT
TRBD1	TRBV20-1	once	TRBJ1-5	CSASRFETGGDFSNQPQHF	TGCAGTGCTAGTAGGTTCGAGACAGGGGGCGACTTTAGCAATCAGCCCCAGCATTTT
TRBD2	TRBV5-1	NA	TRBJ2-3	CASSNSGKGTDTQYF	TGCGCCAGCAGCAATAGCGGGAAAGGCACAGATACGCAGTATTTT
NA	TRBV28	NA	TRBJ1-2	CASSSGTTRGGYTF	TGTGCCAGCAGTTCCGGGACAACCCGAGGTGGCTACACCTTC
TRBD2	TRBV19	NA	TRBJ2-1	CASSIVTSGGPGEQFF	TGTGCCAGTAGTATAGTGACTAGCGGGGGGCCAGGGGAGCAGTTCTTC
TRBD2	TRBV14	NA	TRBJ2-3	CASSPGLATDGTDTQYF	TGTGCCAGCAGCCCGGGACTAGCGACAGACGGGACAGATACGCAGTATTTT
NA	TRBV5-1	NA	TRBJ2-1	CASSSIGSQVGSYNEQFF	TGCGCCAGCAGCTCAATTGGATCCCAGGTGGGCTCCTACAATGAGCAGTTCTTC
TRBD2	TRBV11-2	NA	TRBJ2-5	CASSIWSGGGKETQYF	TGTGCCAGCAGCATCTGGAGCGGGGGAGGGAAAGAGACCCAGTACTTC
NA	TRBV7-2	NA	TRBJ2-3	CASSPLLGTDTQYF	TGTGCCAGCAGCCCCCTCCTTGGCACAGATACGCAGTATTTT
NA	TRBV4-2	NA	TRBJ2-3	CASSQGGGTERTDTQYF	TGTGCCAGCAGCCAGGGGGGCGGGACAGAACGCACAGATACGCAGTATTTT
NA	TRBV20-1	NA	TRBJ2-4	CSARDRGSWYF	TGCAGTGCTAGAGATCGAGGGAGCTGGTACTTC
NA	TRBV7-8	NA	TRBJ2-7	CASSLVAGPSYEQYF	TGTGCCAGCAGCTTAGTTGCGGGACCCTCCTACGAGCAGTACTTC
NA	TRBV7-9	NA	TRBJ1-3	CASSSRELNSGNTIYF	TGTGCCAGCAGCTCCAGGGAACTGAATTCTGGAAACACCATATATTTT
TRBD1	TRBV7-9	NA	TRBJ1-2	CASSPPGTANYGYTF	TGTGCCAGCAGCCCCCCCGGGACAGCTAACTATGGCTACACCTTC
NA	TRBV19	NA	TRBJ2-3	CASMGSNTDTQYF	TGTGCCAGTATGGGCAGCAACACAGATACGCAGTATTTT
TRBD2	TRBV6-2/TRBV6-3	NA	TRBJ2-3	CASSGLAGSSTDTQYF	TGTGCCAGCAGTGGACTAGCGGGTTCTAGCACAGATACGCAGTATTTT
NA	TRBV28	NA	TRBJ2-1	CASRVAGMDNEQFF	TGTGCCAGCAGGGTCGCGGGAATGGACAATGAGCAGTTCTTC
NA	TRBV19	NA	TRBJ1-1	CASSFGSGMNTEAFF	TGTGCCAGTAGTTTTGGGTCGGGAATGAACACTGAAGCTTTCTTT
NA	TRBV5-1	NA	TRBJ2-7	CASRPTDDYEQYF	TGCGCCAGTAGACCAACAGACGATTACGAGCAGTACTTC
TRBD2	TRBV28	NA	TRBJ2-7	CASRRTSGSYEQYF	TGTGCCAGCAGACGGACTAGCGGTTCCTACGAGCAGTACTTC
NA	TRBV5-8	NA	TRBJ1-1	CASSLAGREMNTEAFF	TGTGCCAGCAGCTTGGCGGGCAGGGAAATGAACACTGAAGCTTTCTTT
TRBD1	TRBV29-1	once	TRBJ2-7	CSVVGQGVGEQYF	TGCAGCGTCGTGGGACAGGGGGTGGGCGAGCAGTACTTC
TRBD1	TRBV6-2/TRBV6-3	once	TRBJ1-6	CASSYSGQGLPLHF	TGTGCCAGCAGTTACTCCGGACAGGGACTTCCCCTCCACTTT
NA	TRBV10-3	NA	TRBJ2-1	CAISGPASQGEQFF	TGTGCCATCAGCGGACCGGCTAGTCAGGGTGAGCAGTTCTTC
TRBD2	TRBV6-2/TRBV6-3	NA	TRBJ2-3	CASSWGLEKYF	TGTGCCAGCAGTTGGGGACTAGAAAAGTATTTT
NA	TRBV19	NA	TRBJ1-1	CVVAGRAEAFF	TGTGTCGTGGCGGGTCGGGCTGAAGCTTTCTTT
TRBD1	TRBV28	once	TRBJ2-3	CASSGQGPFTDTQYF	TGTGCCAGCAGCGGACAGGGGCCTTTCACAGATACGCAGTATTTT
NA	TRBV3-1/TRBV3-2	NA	TRBJ1-2	CASSQLNSAGYTF	TGTGCCAGCAGCCAATTGAACAGTGCTGGCTACACCTTC
NA	TRBV4-3	NA	TRBJ2-5	CASSHSGHAKETQYF	TGCGCCAGCAGCCATAGCGGCCATGCGAAAGAGACCCAGTACTTC
NA	TRBV29-1	NA	TRBJ2-6	CSVAGSGANVLTF	TGCAGCGTTGCAGGGTCTGGGGCCAACGTCCTGACTTTC
NA	TRBV7-9	NA	TRBJ1-1	CASSRQVRTEAFF	TGTGCCAGCAGCAGACAGGTCCGGACTGAAGCTTTCTTT
TRBD2	TRBV13	NA	TRBJ2-1	CASSLGGTFSYNEQFF	TGTGCCAGCAGCCTGGGAGGGACTTTCTCCTACAATGAGCAGTTCTTC
TRBD1	TRBV6-2/TRBV6-3	NA	TRBJ1-5	CASNPTGAGTQPQHF	TGTGCCAGCAACCCGACAGGGGCAGGCACTCAGCCCCAGCATTTT